The clone carrying this T cell receptor beta chain has just a few counts. Antigen specificity is unknown. Of the isolated RNA, all was reverse transcribed, and so the sequenced material was expressed TCRB transcripts. Here immunoSEQ multiplex PCR was the method, and the copy in TCRdb shows in-frame clones only, minus some. The table has fewer than 650,000 clones, around 15% seen once. This sample stems from a study of beta chain features in type 1 diabetes. Study findings and constraints: Resolution of whether HLA type affects TCRB rearrangement was not achieved here.

V shed 1 base and J shed 6 bases, with 7 bases lying between them. Germline-derived CDR1 and CDR2 are SGHTA and FQGNSA. The CDR3 is 13 amino acids. The chain uses TRBV7-2 and TRBJ1-5; D gene ambiguous. The TCR sequence derives from a man younger than 30 in good health. Sequenced material: naive CD4+ T cells from blood. The CDR3 nucleotides are TGTGCCAGCAGCTTAGGAGCTAGTCAGCCCCAGCATTTT. Amino acid sequence: CASSLGASQPQHF.